This is a list of T cell receptor beta chains from one sample in a study of cytomegalovirus exposure and HLA in healthy donors. Sequencing used immunoSEQ multiplex PCR; TCRdb keeps in-frame clones, though not all of them. Of about 120,000 clones listed, around 77% are singletons. The specimen sequenced was PBMCs. All receptors derive from a man aged 45 to 65 in good health and CMV-seropositive. Both conserved end residues are part of each CDR3. A D gene is named only where the DNA matches it firmly. Part of the rows lack a size; the others show once, few, many or a class for expanded clones.

D gene,V gene,J gene,clone size,CDR3 DNA,CDR3 protein
NA,TRBV5-6,TRBJ1-1,NA,TGTGCCAGCAGCTTCTGGGGACCGGGGGGCACTGAAGCTTTCTTT,CASSFWGPGGTEAFF
NA,TRBV7-2,TRBJ1-2,few,TGTGCCAGCAGCTTAGCTCGGGGGACCCAAGGGTATGGCTACACCTTC,CASSLARGTQGYGYTF
NA,TRBV20-1,TRBJ1-3,NA,TGCAGTGCTGACAGGGGAAACACCATATATTTT,CSADRGNTIYF
NA,TRBV7-9,TRBJ1-1,once,TGTGCCAGCAGCTTCTCCGTACGCGGGGGGCTCGGCACTGAAGCTTTCTTT,CASSFSVRGGLGTEAFF
NA,TRBV7-3,TRBJ2-2,NA,TGTGCCAGCAGCTGGGGGACTGGAGGGTCCGGGGAGCTGTTTTTT,CASSWGTGGSGELFF
TRBD2,TRBV4-3,TRBJ2-7,few,TGCGCCAGCAGCCAAGAACCAGCGGGGGAGCAGTACTTC,CASSQEPAGEQYF
TRBD1,TRBV30,TRBJ2-3,once,TGTGCCTGGAGTGGGGGACAGGGGATGGCAGATACGCAGTATTTT,CAWSGGQGMADTQYF
NA,TRBV18,TRBJ1-1,NA,TGTGCCAGCTCACCAGACAGTAGGACTGAAGCTTTCTTT,CASSPDSRTEAFF
TRBD1,TRBV4-1,TRBJ1-4,few,TGCGCCAGCAGCTCAAGTGGGACAGGGAGGGAAAAACTGTTTTTT,CASSSSGTGREKLFF
NA,TRBV6-6,TRBJ2-7,NA,TGTGCCAGCCAACGGGGCGGGGGCTCATACGAGCAGTACTTC,CASQRGGGSYEQYF
NA,TRBV29-1,TRBJ1-1,few,TGCAGCGGCGCCAGGGGAACTGAAGCTTTCTTT,CSGARGTEAFF
TRBD2,TRBV19,TRBJ2-5,NA,TGTGCCAGTAGCTACGGACTAGCGGGGAACCAAGAGACCCAGTACTTC,CASSYGLAGNQETQYF
TRBD1,TRBV7-6,TRBJ1-2,NA,TGTGCCAGCAGACCCAGCCCGTTACAGGGGGTAACAGGCTACACCTTC,CASRPSPLQGVTGYTF
NA,TRBV16,TRBJ1-5,few,TGTGCCAGCAGCCAATCGGGCCAGGCCAATCAGCCCCAGCATTTT,CASSQSGQANQPQHF
TRBD2,TRBV4-3,TRBJ2-2,NA,TGCGCCAGCAGCCCCGACTTGGCTAGCGGGACAGCCGACGCGAACACCGGGGAGCTGTTTTTT,CASSPDLASGTADANTGELFF
TRBD1,TRBV5-1,TRBJ2-7,once,TGCGCCAGCAGCTCTACAGGGGGGACCTACGAGCAGTACTTC,CASSSTGGTYEQYF
NA,TRBV6-5,TRBJ1-6,NA,TGTGCCAGCAGAACTAACACCAATTCACCCCTCCACTTT,CASRTNTNSPLHF
TRBD1,TRBV28,TRBJ1-1,NA,TGTGCCAGCAGTGTCAACAGGGGGCAGGGGAACACTGAAGCTTTCTTT,CASSVNRGQGNTEAFF
NA,TRBV5-5,TRBJ2-1,NA,TGTGCCAGCAGCTTCAGGAATACCAGGACAAAGGCCCACAATGAGCAGTTCTTC,CASSFRNTRTKAHNEQFF
TRBD1,TRBV29-1,TRBJ2-1,NA,TGCAGCGCCAAGGACAGGGCCTTTGGTAATGAGCAGTTCTTC,CSAKDRAFGNEQFF
NA,TRBV30,TRBJ1-2,NA,TGTGCCGGGATACAAGAGGGGGATGTCGGCTATGGCTACACCTTC,CAGIQEGDVGYGYTF
TRBD2,TRBV6-5,TRBJ2-3,NA,TGTGCTTCTAGCGGGGGAAACACAGATACGCAGTATTTT,CASSGGNTDTQYF
TRBD1,TRBV6-5,TRBJ1-5,NA,TGTGCCAGCAGAGCAACAGGGGGAGTCGGTCAGCCCCAGCATTTT,CASRATGGVGQPQHF
NA,TRBV9,TRBJ2-7,NA,TGTGCCAGCAGCGTAGGTGGGGGGGCTTACGAGCAGTACTTC,CASSVGGGAYEQYF
TRBD2,TRBV2,TRBJ2-1,NA,TGTGCCAGCAGTGGGACTAGCGGGTCGGGGTTCTTC,CASSGTSGSGFF
TRBD1,TRBV5-5,TRBJ2-2,few,TGTGCCAGCAGCTTGTTACCCGGGACAGGGGCCGGGGAGCTGTTTTTT,CASSLLPGTGAGELFF
NA,TRBV6-1,TRBJ2-7,NA,TGTGCCACCCTTGGCGCGGAGAAAGGCTCCTACGAGCAGTACTTC,CATLGAEKGSYEQYF
TRBD1,TRBV5-1,TRBJ2-3,NA,TGCGCCAGCAGCTTGGAGACAGGGAGTGCAGATACGCAGTATTTT,CASSLETGSADTQYF
NA,TRBV7-2,TRBJ2-5,NA,TGTGCCAGCAGCTCCACTACCGGAGAGACCCAGTACTTC,CASSSTTGETQYF
TRBD1,TRBV27,TRBJ2-2,once,TGTGCCAGCAGCCTGGGGGACAGGAGAACCGGGGAGCTGTTTTTT,CASSLGDRRTGELFF
NA,TRBV28,TRBJ2-7,NA,TGTGCCAGCAGTTCGGGGGGGACAGGGACCTACGAGCAGTACTTC,CASSSGGTGTYEQYF
NA,TRBV6-5,TRBJ1-6,NA,TGTGCCAGCAGTACAGAAAATTCACCCCTCCACTTT,CASSTENSPLHF
NA,TRBV19,TRBJ1-2,NA,TGTGCCAGTAGTATAGGGGGGCGCGTCGGAGGCTACACCTTC,CASSIGGRVGGYTF
NA,TRBV5-1,TRBJ1-2,NA,TGCGCCAGCAGCTTGTACCAGGGGTCCCATGGCTACACCTTC,CASSLYQGSHGYTF
NA,TRBV28,TRBJ1-2,NA,TGTGCCAGCAGTTTGGGGAGCGGCTATGGCTACACCTTC,CASSLGSGYGYTF
NA,TRBV23-1,TRBJ1-1,NA,TGCGCCAGCGCCCCGGGTCCTAACTCACGGGCTGAAGCTTTCTTT,CASAPGPNSRAEAFF
TRBD1,TRBV2,TRBJ2-1,once,TGTGCCAGCAGTGGGAAAGGGGGCAGCTACAATGAGCAGTTCTTC,CASSGKGGSYNEQFF
TRBD1,TRBV4-1,TRBJ1-6,NA,TGCGCCAGCAGCCAAGGAACAGGGGTCTATAATTCACCCCTCCACTTT,CASSQGTGVYNSPLHF
NA,TRBV10-3,TRBJ2-1,NA,TGTGCCACCCGGGACACCTACAATGAGCAGTTCTTC,CATRDTYNEQFF
NA,TRBV4-2,TRBJ1-1,NA,TGTGCCAGCAGCCAAGATCCCAGGGGTAACACTGAAGCTTTCTTT,CASSQDPRGNTEAFF
NA,TRBV6-5,TRBJ1-4,NA,TGTGCCAGCAGTTACTCGGTCAGGGTCGATGAAAAACTGTTTTTT,CASSYSVRVDEKLFF
TRBD1,TRBV30,TRBJ1-6,NA,TGTGCCTCGACGAAGAACAGGGGGCGAATCAATTCACCCCTCCACTTT,CASTKNRGRINSPLHF
NA,TRBV5-1,TRBJ1-1,NA,TGCGCCAGCAGCCAAGACAGTTCGAACACTGAAGCTTTCTTT,CASSQDSSNTEAFF
NA,TRBV7-2,TRBJ1-1,NA,TGTGCCAGCAGCTTAGACCTCCGGGAAGCTTTCTTT,CASSLDLREAFF
TRBD1,TRBV15,TRBJ2-7,NA,TGTGCCACCAGCAATGGACAGGGATGGGACGAGCAGTACTTC,CATSNGQGWDEQYF
TRBD1,TRBV28,TRBJ1-1,NA,TGTGCCAGCAACCCCTCTAGACAGGGCATAATTACGGCTTTCTTT,CASNPSRQGIITAFF
NA,TRBV6-5,TRBJ1-1,NA,TGTGCCAGCAGGTCGGGGGGCGCCGAGGACACTGAAGCTTTCTTT,CASRSGGAEDTEAFF
TRBD1,TRBV7-8,TRBJ2-7,NA,TGTGCCACCGGACAGGGAGGACGCTACGAGCAGTACTTC,CATGQGGRYEQYF
NA,TRBV5-7,TRBJ2-5,NA,TGTGCCAGCAGTAGACGCGGGGCCCAAGAGACCCAGTACTTC,CASSRRGAQETQYF
NA,TRBV6-4,TRBJ1-6,NA,TGTGCCAGCAGACGGGACACCGTAGGTCTTACACCCCTCCACTTT,CASRRDTVGLTPLHF